These 20 T cell receptor beta chains were all obtained from the same sample, sequenced in a study of T cell repertoires in cytomegalovirus infection. From the reads, TCRdb called clonotypes with MiXCR, one entry per CDR3 protein. The sample gives fewer than 1,000,000 distinct CDR3 sequences, under 40% of which show up once; roughly 12% is in the top ten. What these receptors recognize is not known. The sequenced sample was cultured CD8+ T cells from PBMCs, obtained from culture after CMV antigen stimulation. Receptors originate from a human donor in good health (CMV status not recorded). Some clones in this sample may be carry-over from other donors' samples.

This clonotype was detected once. This chain uses TRBV7-3 with TRBJ2-7, with D perhaps assigned TRBD1 or TRBD2 (6 bases each). CDR1 is SGHTA and CDR2 is FQGTGA in the germline V gene. V dropped 0 bases and J dropped 2 bases, with 11 bases sitting between them. CDR3 size: 15 residues. The CDR3: CASSLTQGLTYEQYV. CDR3 bases: TGTGCCAGCAGCTTAACACAGGGACTTACCTACGAGCAGTACGTC.

This chain joins TRBV3-1 and TRBJ1-1; a possible D gene is TRBD1 (5 bases). The CDR3 is 14 amino acids. V lost 7 bases, J lost 1 base, and 13 bases lay in between. From germline, CDR1 is LGHDT and CDR2 YNNKEL (reference sequence). The DNA of the CDR3 is TGTGCCAGCACCGGGAGGGGAGGGAACACTGAAGCTTTCTTT. Its translation is CASTGRGGNTEAFF.

In this sample, this clonotype turned up a few times. The chain is built from TRBV27 and TRBJ2-1; a weak D match, TRBD2 (6 bases). Deletions cut 7 bases from V and 6 bases from J, with 22 bases between. The CDR3 length is 16 residues. Germline V gene sequence: CDR1 MNHEY, CDR2 SMNVEV (reference sequence). The CDR3 DNA sequence: TGTGCCAGCACCGTGGACGGAGGGAATAGGGGCAATGAGCAGTTCTTC. Amino acid sequence: CASTVDGGNRGNEQFF.

CDR3 amino acids: CASSQSAEQSSYNEQFF. As DNA, the CDR3 is TGCGCCAGCAGTCAATCGGCTGAACAGAGCTCCTACAATGAGCAGTTCTTC. V gene TRBV23-1 combines with J gene TRBJ2-1; D remains unclear. TRBV23-1 is known as an ORF, though its function is uncertain. The CDR3 is 17 amino acids. V lost 0 bases and J lost 0, with 12 bases in between.

This rearrangement joins TRBV10-3 to TRBJ1-1; TRBD1 agrees at 7 bases. J was trimmed by 1 base and V by 8 bases; bases with no gene match: 4. CDR3 length equals 13 residues. CDR1 and CDR2 (germline): ENHRY, SYGVKD. DNA of the CDR3: TGTGCCATCGGGACAGCCACGAACACTGAAGCTTTCTTT. The encoded protein is CAIGTATNTEAFF.

V is TRBV27 and J is TRBJ1-6; no clear D. The germline V gene encodes CDR1 MNHEY and CDR2 SMNVEV (reference sequence). This CDR3 comprises 14 residues. Trimming took 7 bases from V and 0 from J, leaving 7 bases between them. The CDR3 spells CASKLSSYNSPLHF. The CDR3 DNA reads as TGTGCCAGCAAACTAAGCTCCTATAATTCACCCCTCCACTTT.

The J gene is TRBJ1-1, the V gene TRBV4-1; the match to TRBD1 covers 9 bases. Trimming cost V 3 bases and J 5 bases; bases outside gene matches: 7. Germline CDR1 reads MGHRA; CDR2 reads YSYEKL. This CDR3 contains 15 residues. The CDR3 reads CASSQGQGSRTEAFF. The DNA for the CDR3 is TGCGCCAGCAGCCAGGGACAGGGATCGAGAACTGAAGCTTTCTTT.

This clonotype was counted only a few times. J is TRBJ2-3 and V is TRBV11-3; 11 positions match TRBD1. Unmatched junction bases numbered 6, after V lost 1 base and J lost 6 bases. The CDR3 has 16 residues. Germline CDR1 is SGHNT and CDR2 is YENEEA. This CDR3 is CASSLAGTGGVDTQYF. CDR3 bases: TGTGCCAGCAGCTTAGCAGGGACAGGGGGAGTGGATACGCAGTATTTT.

A remark on this clonotype: This may be a read error: a much more frequent sequence differs by one nucleotide. The V gene is TRBV7-9, the J gene TRBJ2-7, with 14 positions matching TRBD2. The CDR3 covers 15 residues. Germline V lookup: CDR1 SEHNR, CDR2 FQNEAQ (reference sequence). CDR3 DNA sequence: TGTGCCAACAGCGCCCGGACTAGCGGGGGGCCAAAGCAGTACTTC. This codes for CANSARTSGGPKQYF.

A remark on this clonotype: It may be a read error: a sequence one base away is much more abundant. This chain uses TRBV7-2 with TRBJ2-7, with a possible D match to TRBD2 (5 bases). The CDR3 covers 14 residues. V was pared by 0 bases and J by 3 bases, with 9 bases between. Per germline, CDR1 SGHTA and CDR2 FQGNSA. The DNA for the CDR3 is TGTGCCAGCAGCTTAGCGAGCGGTGACTACGAGCAGTACGTC. This sequence encodes CASSLASGDYEQYV.

The V and J genes are TRBV7-3 and TRBJ2-3; possibly TRBD1 for D (6 bases). The V end was cut by 3 bases, the J end by 2 bases, with 15 bases between. Germline V gene lookup returns CDR1 SGHTA and CDR2 FQGTGA. The CDR3 has 16 amino acids. The CDR3: CASSFGGGQDTDTQYF. As DNA, the CDR3 is TGTGCCAGCAGCTTCGGTGGGGGACAAGACACAGATACGCAGTATTTT.

Of note for this clonotype: At one of its ends the junction is not consistent with the germline gene, which may arise from a read error. The chain couples TRBV7-4 to TRBJ2-1, with 10 bases aligning to TRBD2. This CDR3 has 18 amino acids. Per the germline V gene, CDR1 is SGHVT and CDR2 is SQSDAQ. CDR3: CASSPQPLAGISYNKQFF. DNA of the CDR3: TGTGCCAGCAGCCCCCAGCCACTAGCGGGAATCTCCTACAATAAGCAGTTCTTC. The variable domain in full, with the rest retrieved from reference TRBV7-4 and TRBJ2-1, is GAGVSQSPRYKVAKRGRDVALRCDSISGHVTLYWYRQTLGQGSEVLTYSQSDAQRDKSGRPSGRFSAERPERSVSTLKIQRTEQGDSAVYLCASSPQPLAGISYNKQFFGPGTRLTVL.

This clonotype was seen a handful of times. The chain combines TRBV12-3 or TRBV12-4 with TRBJ1-2; 8 bases are shared with TRBD1. The CDR3 is 13 amino acids. V lost 6 bases and J lost 8; bases outside the gene matches: 8. CDR3 amino acids: CASSPWTGRGYTF. CDR3 nucleotides: TGTGCCAGCAGCCCGTGGACAGGGAGGGGCTACACCTTC.

The V gene is TRBV5-3, the J gene TRBJ2-1; 7 nucleotides agree with TRBD2. TRBV5-3 has ORF status, its function being uncertain. The CDR3 covers 14 residues. The V segment lost 8 bases and the J segment 4 bases; nucleotides outside the gene matches: 9. The CDR3 loop is CASTQSGLYNEQFF. As DNA, the CDR3 is TGTGCCAGCACCCAGTCGGGACTATACAATGAGCAGTTCTTC.

This clonotype was picked up one time. The chain joins TRBV4-3 to TRBJ2-4; perhaps TRBD1 as D (6 bases). CDR3 length: 14 residues. Germline CDR1 is LGHNA and CDR2 is YSLEER. Trimming shortened V by 4 bases and J by 7 bases, and 14 bases separated the two germline ends. CDR3 sequence reads: CASSLEGGWNIQYF. The CDR3 region has the DNA TGCGCCAGCAGCCTAGAAGGGGGATGGAACATTCAGTACTTC.

This clonotype was picked up a small number of times. The chain combines TRBV6-5 with TRBJ1-3; 7 bases map to TRBD1. This CDR3 contains 16 residues. Germline trimming cut 2 bases from V and 0 bases from J; bases unmatched to any gene: 4. The germline V gene has CDR1 MNHEY and CDR2 SVGAGI. The CDR3 reads CASSYGRGYSGNTIYF. DNA of the CDR3: TGTGCCAGCAGTTACGGCAGGGGGTACTCTGGAAACACCATATATTTT.

The genes are TRBV7-6 and TRBJ2-1; possibly TRBD1 or TRBD2 for D (5 bases each). CDR3 length: 12 residues. Germline loops: CDR1 SGHVS, CDR2 FNYEAQ. Deletions cut 7 bases from V and 7 bases from J, with 11 bases between. In DNA, the CDR3 is TGTGCCAGCATCCTCTGGGGGAATGAGCAGTTCTTC. It translates to CASILWGNEQFF.

The chain uses TRBV12-3 or TRBV12-4 and TRBJ2-3; D is undetermined. CDR3 length equals 17 residues. The V end was cut by 3 bases, the J end by 0 bases, with 16 bases between. The DNA of the CDR3 is TGTGCCAGCAGTTTTGGGTTGAGGTCTGCTAGCACAGATACGCAGTATTTT. This encodes CASSFGLRSASTDTQYF.

This clonotype was observed a few times. The chain combines TRBV7-9 with TRBJ1-6; D is uncertain. From germline, CDR1 is SEHNR and CDR2 FQNEAQ (reference sequence). The CDR3 consists of 12 residues. V was shortened by 4 bases and J by 10 bases, with 8 bases between the two germline ends. Written as DNA, the CDR3 is TGTGCCAGCAGCTCTGTTAGGTCACCCCTCCACTTT. Protein sequence: CASSSVRSPLHF.

This clonotype was counted a few times. The chain joins TRBV6-5 to TRBJ2-7; D possibly corresponds to TRBD2 (6 bases). CDR3 length: 13 residues. V was cut by 0 bases and J by 4 bases, with 7 bases left in between. Germline assignment: CDR1 MNHEY and CDR2 SVGAGI. The CDR3 nucleotides read TGTGCCAGCAGTTACTCGGAGGGTTACGAGCAGTACGTC. Its protein is CASSYSEGYEQYV.